The following is a T cell receptor (beta chain) sequence with its context. It was RNA transcripts that yielded the amplified TCR beta CDR3 regions. Using the HTBI primer set, a first-round RT-PCR was run on the TCR CDR3. TCRdb called the multiplex PCR reads again in MiXCR, with one record for every CDR3 protein. The sample gives some 300,000 distinct CDR3 sequences, about an eighth of which show up once; 7.5% to 8% is in the top ten. The V gene lost 0 bases and the J gene lost 0 bases, with 6 bases spanning the gap. This CDR3 region has 14 residues. The V gene's germline CDR1 is SGDLS and CDR2 YYNGEE. These data belong to a study of T cells in Graves' hyperthyroidism and ophthalmopathy.

The sample comprised blood. The chain combines TRBV9 with TRBJ1-1; D is ambiguous. This sequence was found in a woman aged 30 to 39 with Graves' hyperthyroidism that later progressed to Graves' ophthalmopathy. CDR3 coding DNA: TGTGCCAGCAGCGTAGATCCCATGAACACTGAAGCTTTCTTT. Amino acids: CASSVDPMNTEAFF.